This paragraph reports one TCR beta chain. In germline, CDR1 is SGHVS, CDR2 FQNEAQ. This CDR3 comprises 14 residues. The trim removed 1 base at V and 3 bases at J, leaving 1 base unmatched. The sample belongs to a study of blood T cell repertoires in COVID-19. Turning to the study itself: The United States, Italy and Spain supplied acute and convalescent COVID-19 samples. From T cells, B-cell-depleted T cells, or PBMCs came the material, which was cDNA or gDNA.

Per the authors' pipeline: Estimated nucleated cell counts came from reference gene primer amplification. Repertoires were generated with immunoSEQ multiplex PCR, while TCRdb's copy carries only in-frame clones and drops some. Clone size and V and J calls were adopted from that table, with D and trimming inferred from the DNA. The sample lists approximately 80,000 clones, approximately 90% occurring once. This clonotype originated in a human donor in a cohort sampled during active COVID-19. Source material: peripheral blood. The chain recombines TRBV7-8 with TRBJ2-7; 9 bases match TRBD1. The CDR3 sequence is CASSLGTGVYEQYF. CDR3 nucleotide sequence: TGTGCCAGCAGCTTAGGGACAGGGGTCTACGAGCAGTACTTC.